This T cell receptor (beta chain) was recovered during a study of response to subunit inactivated influenza vaccine. CDR3 length: 14 amino acids. Germline CDR1 reads MNHEY; CDR2 reads SMNVEV (reference sequence). V trimming: 5 bases; J trimming: 11 bases; junction bases outside the gene matches: 11. TCRdb reprocessed the RT-PCR reads via MiXCR and lists one record per CDR3 protein. This sample has hundreds of thousands of distinct CDR3 sequences, with about 15% found just once. V gene TRBV27 combines with J gene TRBJ1-3; 8 bases are a match to TRBD1. Sample: PBMCs from blood, taken around two weeks before vaccination. This receptor was obtained from a man aged 45-65 years who received an inactivated influenza vaccine. CDR3 sequence: CASSPWTGSEAIYF. In DNA, the CDR3 is TGTGCCAGCAGTCCCTGGACAGGGAGCGAGGCCATATATTTT.